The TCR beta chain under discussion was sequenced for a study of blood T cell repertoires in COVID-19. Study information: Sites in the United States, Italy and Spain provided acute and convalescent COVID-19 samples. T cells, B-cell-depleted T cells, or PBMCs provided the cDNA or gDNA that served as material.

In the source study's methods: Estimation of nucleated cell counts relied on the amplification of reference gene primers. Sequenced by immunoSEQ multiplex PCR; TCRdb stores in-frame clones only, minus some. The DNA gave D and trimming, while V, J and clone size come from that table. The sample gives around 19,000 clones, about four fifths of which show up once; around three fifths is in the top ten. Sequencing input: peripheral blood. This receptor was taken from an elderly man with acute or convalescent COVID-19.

Here the CDR3 DNA reads TGTGCCAGCAGCAAGGGGGCCAGGGCGACTGAAGCTTTCTTT. Translation gives CASSKGARATEAFF. The V and J genes are TRBV9 and TRBJ1-1; 7 positions match TRBD1. Germline V gene lookup returns CDR1 SGDLS and CDR2 YYNGEE. The CDR3 extends over 14 amino acids. V was clipped by 4 bases and J by 5 bases; unmatched bases: 8.